The 16 T cell receptor beta chains below were found in one sample sequenced in a study of blood T cell repertoires in COVID-19. TCRdb keeps only in-frame clones here, not all; method: immunoSEQ multiplex PCR. The table records 70,000 or so clones, around nine tenths of them present only once. The sequenced sample was peripheral blood. Receptor source: a man aged 50 to 60 with acute or convalescent COVID-19.

This clone has more than one count but fewer than ten. The chain is built from TRBV4-1 and TRBJ1-5; D is possibly TRBD1 (5 bases). Germline loops: CDR1 MGHRA, CDR2 YSYEKL. The CDR3 is 16 amino acids. V lost 1 base to trimming and J lost 1 base, with 11 bases between them. CDR3 amino acids: CASSQVPGQSNQPQHF. Here the CDR3 DNA reads TGCGCCAGCAGCCAAGTCCCAGGGCAAAGCAATCAGCCCCAGCATTTT.

The chain couples TRBV3-1 (or the pseudogene TRBV3-2) to TRBJ2-2; 8 bases fit TRBD1. The V segment lost 0 bases and the J segment 7 bases; nucleotides outside the gene matches: 10. This CDR3 has 17 residues. Germline CDR1 LGHDT, CDR2 YNNKEL (reference sequence). The DNA of the CDR3 is TGTGCCAGCAGCCAAGATATGAGGACAGGGTCCAACGGGGAGCTGTTTTTT. Amino acid sequence: CASSQDMRTGSNGELFF.

This sequence joins TRBV10-2 and TRBJ2-5; the match to TRBD1 covers 7 bases. V trimming: 6 bases; J trimming: 4 bases; junction bases outside the gene matches: 5. CDR3 length: 13 amino acids. Per the germline V gene, CDR1 is WSHSY and CDR2 is SAAADI. CDR3 loop: CASRGQAGETQYF. As DNA, the CDR3 is TGCGCCAGCAGAGGACAGGCTGGAGAGACCCAGTACTTC.

This clone was observed once. The rearrangement links TRBV19 to TRBJ2-2; D is unclear. The germline V gene has CDR1 LNHDA and CDR2 SQIVND (reference sequence). The V end lost 6 bases, the J end lost 4 bases, and 15 bases lay between the germline ends. The CDR3 has 15 residues. CDR3 sequence reads: CASSTSEWATGELFF. The CDR3 region has the DNA TGTGCCAGTAGCACTTCCGAATGGGCCACCGGGGAGCTGTTTTTT.

The chain joins TRBV28 to TRBJ1-3; maybe TRBD1 (6 bases). In germline, CDR1 is MDHEN, CDR2 SYDVKM. Trimming left V 2 bases short and J 0 bases short, with 23 bases between. This CDR3 is built from 20 residues. The CDR3 sequence: CASSLLGRGFGTVSGNTIYF. The CDR3, as DNA: TGTGCCAGCAGTTTACTAGGCAGGGGCTTTGGTACCGTCTCTGGAAACACCATATATTTT.

The chain recombines TRBV7-3 with TRBJ2-3, with 9 bases fitting TRBD2. The length of the CDR3 is 16 residues. Germline trimming cut 2 bases from V and 1 base from J; bases unmatched to any gene: 4. CDR1 and CDR2 (germline): SGHTA, FQGTGA. In nucleotides, the CDR3 is TGTGCCAGCAGCTTAGGGGCTAGCGGGGGCACAGATACGCAGTATTTT. As protein: CASSLGASGGTDTQYF. The whole variable domain, remainder taken from reference TRBV7-3 and TRBJ2-3, is GAGVSQTPSNKVTEKGKYVELRCDPISGHTALYWYRQSLGQGPEFLIYFQGTGAADDSGLPNDRFFAVRPEGSVSTLKIQRTERGDSAVYLCASSLGASGGTDTQYFGPGTRLTVL.

The rearrangement uses TRBV3-1 (or the pseudogene TRBV3-2) and TRBJ2-7, with 8 bases fitting TRBD1. The CDR3 extends over 14 amino acids. V shed 6 bases and J 6 bases; nucleotides not matched to a gene: 10. The germline V gene encodes CDR1 LGHDT and CDR2 YNNKEL (reference sequence). The CDR3, as DNA: TGTGCCAGCAGTACTACAGGGGGGTTCTCCGAGCAGTACTTC. Translation: CASSTTGGFSEQYF.

The genes are TRBV12-3 or TRBV12-4 and TRBJ2-1; a possible D gene is TRBD2 (5 bases). Trimming shortened V by 5 bases and J by 3 bases, and 8 bases separated the two germline ends. This CDR3 region has 13 residues. The DNA for the CDR3 is TGTGCCAGCAGTGCGGGCGGCTACAATGAGCAGTTCTTC. As protein: CASSAGGYNEQFF.

The chain combines TRBV7-2 with TRBJ2-2; D is uncertain. Trimming took 1 base from V and 3 from J, leaving 12 bases between them. Germline V lookup: CDR1 SGHTA, CDR2 FQGNSA. CDR3 length: 16 amino acids. The CDR3 here is CASSLERLSYTGELFF. In nucleotides, the CDR3 is TGTGCCAGCAGCTTAGAGCGTTTGAGTTACACCGGGGAGCTGTTTTTT.

This clone came up a few times. V is TRBV5-1 and J is TRBJ2-2; possible D gene TRBD2, 5 bases. This CDR3 region has 15 residues. V was clipped by 2 bases and J by 0 bases, with 8 bases between them. Germline V gene data show CDR1 as SGHRS and CDR2 as YFSETQ. CDR3 nucleotides: TGCGCCAGCAGCTTTGAGGGAGCGAACACCGGGGAGCTGTTTTTT. Its protein is CASSFEGANTGELFF.

The rearrangement uses TRBV30 and TRBJ2-7; D remains unclear. V gave up 3 bases and J gave up 3 bases, with 9 bases separating them. The CDR3 sequence is 12 residues long. Germline assignment: CDR1 GTSNPN and CDR2 SVGIG (reference sequence). CDR3 coding DNA: TGTGCCTGGAGCCGGGTCCGCTACGAGCAGTACTTC. Residues: CAWSRVRYEQYF.

In this sample, this clone turned up once. This chain links TRBV12-3 or TRBV12-4 with TRBJ2-2; 13 bases are shared with TRBD2. CDR3 length equals 13 residues. The V and J ends lost 10 bases and 7 bases, in that order; junction bases with no gene match: 3. The CDR3 sequence is CANGLAGVGELFF. As DNA, the CDR3 is TGTGCCAACGGACTAGCGGGAGTCGGGGAGCTGTTTTTT.

The chain links TRBV7-3 to TRBJ2-1, with TRBD2 matching over 7 bases. Germline CDR1 reads SGHTA; CDR2 reads FQGTGA. The CDR3 covers 15 residues. V was pared by 2 bases and J by 8 bases, with 9 bases of the junction left unmatched. The chain's CDR3 is CASSLVSGSLYEQFF. CDR3 DNA sequence: TGTGCCAGCAGCTTAGTTAGCGGGTCTTTATATGAGCAGTTCTTC.

This clone was seen only a few times. The chain links TRBV20-1 to TRBJ1-1; perhaps TRBD1 as D (5 bases). This CDR3 has 12 residues. Germline lookup yields CDR1 DFQATT and CDR2 SNEGSKA (reference sequence). The V end lost 3 bases, the J end lost 3 bases, and 8 bases lay between the germline ends. Written as DNA, the CDR3 is TGCAGTGCTAGTATCAGGGACACTGAAGCTTTCTTT. Its protein is CSASIRDTEAFF.

This chain connects TRBV27 to TRBJ2-1; TRBD2 agrees at 10 bases. V was clipped by 6 bases and J by 4 bases; unmatched bases: 6. Germline V gene lookup returns CDR1 MNHEY and CDR2 SMNVEV (reference sequence). This CDR3 has 15 amino acids. CDR3 loop: CASSSSGRSYNEQFF. The CDR3 coding sequence is TGTGCCAGCAGCTCTAGCGGGAGAAGTTACAATGAGCAGTTCTTC.

V and J are TRBV5-1 and TRBJ2-1; 9 nucleotides match TRBD1. After removal of 4 bases from V and 7 bases from J, the junction contained 9 bases not matched to a gene. CDR1 SGHRS and CDR2 YFSETQ come from the germline V gene. The CDR3 covers 15 residues. CDR3 residues: CASSSVGTGLNEQFF. The CDR3 DNA is TGCGCCAGCAGCAGCGTGGGGACAGGGTTAAATGAGCAGTTCTTC. Based on the CDR3 plus reference TRBV5-1 and TRBJ2-1, the full variable domain is KAGVTQTPRYLIKTRGQQVTLSCSPISGHRSVSWYQQTPGQGLQFLFEYFSETQRNKGNFPGRFSGRQFSNSRSEMNVSTLELGDSALYLCASSSVGTGLNEQFFGPGTRLTVL.